This TCR beta chain came from a study of regulatory T cells in long-lasting Graves disease (dated by TCRdb to the early 2020s). Regarding the study in general: In the newly diagnosed Graves' disease group, patients had been taking antithyroid drugs for less than 3 months. Peripheral blood TCR sequencing and RNA sequencing compared persistent Graves' disease patients with newly diagnosed Graves' disease patients. TCR sequencing covered roughly 13 persistent and roughly 20 newly diagnosed Graves' disease patients, around 33 samples in total. The study was registered as a clinical trial and conducted in China.

Points the paper makes about the study in general: More public clonotypes were shared among persistent patients (around 2,600) than among newly diagnosed patients (more than 950). Because the primary lesion, thyroid tissue, could not be accessed, the study looked at peripheral blood alone. The authors noted that the small sample size was a limitation that may lower accuracy. Sequencing and analysis were restricted to the TCR beta chain. Compared with newly diagnosed patients, persistent Graves' disease patients had lower TCR Shannon entropy and fewer highly expanded clones, which suggests clonal expansion. Persistent disease showed preferential use of TRBV28, TRBJ1-2 and TRBJ2-5, whereas newly diagnosed disease favored TRBV20-1 and TRBJ2-1.

In light of the paper, this sample's time point label describes: newly diagnosed GD, antithyroid drugs for less than 3 months. For both TCR sequencing and RNA sequencing, RNA was extracted from PBMCs in TRIzol. Graves' disease was diagnosed according to American Thyroid Association guidelines. Recruitment of patients was carried out at an endocrinology department in Xi'an, China. Each patient gave 7.5 to 10 milliliters of peripheral blood, collected in an EDTA anticoagulant tube. Ficoll Paque Plus density gradient separation was used to isolate PBMCs, and no further T cell sorting was done. An Agilent 2100 Bioanalyzer and agarose gel were used to check RNA quality, while a NanoDrop 2000 measured RNA concentration. Libraries were made using multiplex PCR. Sequencing used an Illumina HiSeq 4000. iRepertoire HTBI primers and Arm-PCR amplification of CDR3 regions were used to construct TCR beta libraries. Gel purification was performed on PCR products prior to sequencing. On the authors' methods: Gene usage analysis of CDR3 amino acid clonotypes used the 60 to 80 TRBV and around 14 TRBJ segments found across samples. COPE and FqMerger were used to merge filtered high-quality paired reads into contigs. BLAST was used to align contigs to IMGT TRBV, TRBD and TRBJ reference genes, with CDR3 defined following IMGT. Clonotypes above 0.1% frequency were classified as highly expanded clones. Repertoire diversity was measured by Shannon entropy, and V-J evenness by the Gini coefficient. A clonotype found in more than one individual was treated as public. TCRdb redid the processing of the public reads, applying fastp at Q25 and MiXCR, and retained in-frame beta chains. Rows are unified per CDR3 protein, each entry keeping the most common DNA and genes. The V and J calls were determined by TCRdb, not by the authors. The sample data list 250,000 or so distinct CDR3 sequences, and 18% of these were observed just once. The ten most abundant clones make up 14% of the sample.

This clonotype was detected ten times or more. Its antigen remains undetermined. No much larger clonotype is one base removed from it; base qualities were not supplied. Cut back by 0 bases and 7 bases, the V and J ends lie 6 bases apart. Spanning cysteine to phenylalanine, the CDR3 consists of 12 amino acids. Only the CDR3 part of the read is kept: 36 bases, read in frame from the first base. Via the germline V gene, CDR1 is LGHNT and CDR2 FRNRAP. These records were also assigned to another study, of T cells in Graves' hyperthyroidism and ophthalmopathy. Per that second paper: Stable Graves' hyperthyroidism was defined as the absence of progression to ophthalmopathy over 18 months of follow-up. Hyperthyroidism patients were newly diagnosed, had a disease duration of under 2 months, and were aged 18 to 65 years. Any patient with an uncontrolled infection, another autoimmune disease, pregnancy or lactation was excluded. Diagnoses were established on the basis of clinical symptoms, serum thyroxine and TRAb, thyroid ultrasound, and orbital computed tomography. The TCR CDR3 was subjected to a first round of RT-PCR using the HTBI primer set and the Qiagen OneStep RT-PCR kit. Most expanded thyroid clonotypes (frequency above 0.001) were also found in blood, which suggests that blood repertoires may mirror thyroid immune responses. A model built on a 13 V-J signature distinguished ophthalmopathy from stable hyperthyroidism, reaching 85% to 90% sensitivity and under 84% specificity in cross-validation and 80%/75% in testing. In validation, the model predicted progression to ophthalmopathy with approximately 69% sensitivity and less than 75% specificity, a median of 6.5 months before onset. TCR V-J signatures able to tell the groups apart were searched for in a discovery cohort of 90 to 100 patients, of whom more than 40 had Graves' ophthalmopathy and around 56 had stable Graves' hyperthyroidism. Whether ophthalmopathy could be predicted prospectively was tested in an independent validation cohort made up of under 20 hyperthyroidism patients plus 17 patients who later progressed to ophthalmopathy. The 100 or so discovery patients were randomly split 7:3 into training and test sets. In six Graves' hyperthyroidism patients, the study also compared T-cell repertoires from thyroid tissue with T-cell repertoires from blood. After sampling, hyperthyroidism patients received methimazole starting at 30 mg daily, and ophthalmopathy patients received high-dose intravenous methylprednisolone. Libraries were constructed in a second round of multiplex PCR, after which size selection and purification were carried out. Libraries were sequenced paired-end with 100 bp reads on an Illumina HiSeq2000. Raw data were processed with SOAPnuke, discarding reads with adapters, uncalled bases, mean Phred below 15, or no exact constant-primer or identifier match. COPE v1.2.5 was used to merge the high-quality paired reads, and each unique nucleotide sequence was defined as a clonotype. MiTCR v1.1 was used to align the clonotypes against IMGT TRBV, TRBD and TRBJ reference segments. The analysis included only V-J combinations with a frequency above 0.0001, which together covered 99% to 99.2% of the repertoires. The TCS score was defined as the ratio of F50 (clonal expansion) to E x V (chaos), calculated using BLOSUM62-based TCRdist between CDR3 peptides within each V-J. Welch's t-statistics and random forest reduced 514 V-J features to 13, which were used in a naive Bayes classifier (R e1071). Sample size was not statistically predetermined, and investigators were not blinded to group allocation. The paper describes TCR Vbeta CDR3 sequencing of about 140 peripheral blood samples, made up of 43 ophthalmopathy patients, around 78 hyperthyroidism patients and 17 progressor patients.

This TCR came from a woman aged 30 to 39 with Graves disease. Donor details come from another sample of the same person, matched by shared clones. The sample here was peripheral blood mononuclear cells (PBMCs), taken at new diagnosis, from a patient treated with antithyroid drugs. The rearrangement combines TRBV12-5 with TRBJ1-1; confidence is insufficient to name the D gene. The DNA reads TGTGCTAGTGGTTTGGTACCTAGTGAAGCTTTCTTT. Protein translation: CASGLVPSEAFF.